This TCR beta chain was found in a study of OX40 agonist ivuxolimab in advanced cancers. Whole-study context: Patients receiving dose escalation had hepatocellular carcinoma, melanoma, renal cell or head and neck cancer. The study's findings and limits: Clonal expansion in partial responders at 0.1-3.0 mg/kg ranked among the lowest.

Germline CDR1 and CDR2: LNHDA and SQIVND (reference sequence). The V end lost 1 base, the J end lost 5 bases, and 14 bases lay between the germline ends. The CDR3 totals 15 residues. Of note for this clone: Its specificity is unknown.

Generated by immunoSEQ multiplex PCR, the TCRdb table keeps only in-frame clones and is missing some. The data hold 65,000 to 85,000 clones, with 80% to 95% observed a single time. Specimen: CD4+ or CD8+ T cells sorted from blood, collected in a trial of the OX40 agonist ivuxolimab. The sequence was obtained from an adult with an advanced solid tumor such as melanoma, head and neck, liver or kidney cancer. The chain couples TRBV19 to TRBJ2-5; D is unresolved. CDR3 in DNA: TGTGCCAGTAGTATAGCTCCGGGTCTGAGGGAGACCCAGTACTTC. As protein: CASSIAPGLRETQYF.